What follows are 2 T cell receptor beta chains derived from one specimen sequenced in a study of beta chain features in type 1 diabetes (dated by TCRdb to the late 2010s). The library was produced with the immunoSEQ multiplex PCR assay. The entire amount of isolated RNA was reverse transcribed using the High Capacity cDNA Reverse Transcription Kit, so the sequenced TCRB transcripts were expressed ones. In TCRdb, the immuneACCESS table is reduced to in-frame sequences with V and J assigned. These tables do not hold every clone; where another copy was compared, an unresolved V gene accounts for under half, and the others remain unexplained. This sample comprises about 160,000 clones, about a tenth of them detected only once. Under 0.55% of the sample lies in the top ten. The research as a whole found: Type 1 diabetes patients showed a moderate but significant shortening of TCRB CDR3 length in all four CD4+ subsets.

No antigen has been identified for these receptors. Sequencing was carried out using central memory CD4+ T cells from blood. The receptors were sampled from a man between 25 and 39 years old with type 1 diabetes.

The rearrangement uses TRBV6-1 and TRBJ2-1; tentative D call: TRBD1 (6 bases). The germline V gene encodes CDR1 MNHNS and CDR2 SASEGT. The V end was cut by 8 bases, the J end by 15 bases, with 23 bases between. This CDR3 contains 13 residues. The chain's CDR3 is CASGTGYPPQGFF. CDR3 nucleotide sequence: TGTGCCAGCGGAACAGGGTACCCTCCCCAGGGGTTCTTC.

This rearrangement joins TRBV7-9 to TRBJ2-3, with D possibly being TRBD2 (5 bases). The germline V gene has CDR1 SEHNR and CDR2 FQNEAQ (reference sequence). CDR3 size: 12 residues. The ends were cut back, 5 bases at V and 5 bases at J, with 8 bases in the middle. The DNA of the CDR3 is TGTGCCAGCAGCCACAGCGGAGATACGCAGTATTTT. Translating it yields CASSHSGDTQYF.